This record covers a single T cell receptor beta chain. V lost 5 bases and J 0 bases, leaving 15 bases between the germline ends. CDR1 and CDR2 from the germline V gene are LGHNA and YSLEER. This CDR3 has 16 residues. The sample is drawn from a study of cytomegalovirus exposure and HLA in healthy donors. PCR employed 60 Vbeta and 13 Jbeta primers. The assay was immunoSEQ multiplex PCR, and TCRdb's table has in-frame clones only and misses some. The profile covers about 190,000 clones, with more than 70% appearing a single time and less than 2% taken by the ten largest. V is TRBV4-3 and J is TRBJ2-3; the D is unclear. This receptor was taken from a man aged 35 to 55 in good health and CMV-seropositive. Sequenced input: PBMCs. The CDR3 sequence is CASSYIRVRSTDTQYF. DNA for the CDR3: TGCGCCAGCAGCTATATCCGAGTCAGGAGCACAGATACGCAGTATTTT.